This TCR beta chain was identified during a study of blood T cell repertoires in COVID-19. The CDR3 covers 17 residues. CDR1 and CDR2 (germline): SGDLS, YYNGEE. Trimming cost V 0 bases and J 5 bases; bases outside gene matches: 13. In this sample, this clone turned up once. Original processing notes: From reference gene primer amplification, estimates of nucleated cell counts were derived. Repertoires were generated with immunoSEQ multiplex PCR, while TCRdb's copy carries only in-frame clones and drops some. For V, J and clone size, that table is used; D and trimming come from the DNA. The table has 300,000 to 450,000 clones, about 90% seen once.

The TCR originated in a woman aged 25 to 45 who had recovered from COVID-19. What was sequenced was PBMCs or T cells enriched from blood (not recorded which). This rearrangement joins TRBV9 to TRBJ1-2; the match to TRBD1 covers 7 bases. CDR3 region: CASSVATGTEQTYGYTF. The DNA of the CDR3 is TGTGCCAGCAGCGTAGCTACGGGGACAGAACAAACATATGGCTACACCTTC.